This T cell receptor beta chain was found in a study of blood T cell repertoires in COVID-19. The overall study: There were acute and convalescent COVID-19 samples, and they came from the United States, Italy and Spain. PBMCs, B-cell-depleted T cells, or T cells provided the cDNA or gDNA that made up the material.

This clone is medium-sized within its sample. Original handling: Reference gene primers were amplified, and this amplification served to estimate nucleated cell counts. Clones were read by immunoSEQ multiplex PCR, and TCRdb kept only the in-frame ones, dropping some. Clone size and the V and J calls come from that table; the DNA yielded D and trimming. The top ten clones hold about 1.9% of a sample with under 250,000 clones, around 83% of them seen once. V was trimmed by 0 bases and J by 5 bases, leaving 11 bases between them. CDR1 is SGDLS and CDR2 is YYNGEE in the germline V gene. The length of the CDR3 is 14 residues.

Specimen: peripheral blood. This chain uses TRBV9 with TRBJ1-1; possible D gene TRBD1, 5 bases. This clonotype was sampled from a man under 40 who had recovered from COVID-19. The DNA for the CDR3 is TGTGCCAGCAGCGTAGAATCAGGGTTTACTGAAGCTTTCTTT. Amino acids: CASSVESGFTEAFF.